This T cell receptor (beta chain) was retrieved from a study of blood T cell repertoires in COVID-19 (dated by TCRdb to the early 2020s). For the study in its entirety: The collaborator samples originated in the United States, Italy and Spain and spanned the acute and convalescent phases of COVID-19. The repertoires were released in a freely available public database intended as a resource for research on the immune response to SARS-CoV-2. Deeply sampled blood TCRbeta repertoires from subjects exposed to, actively infected with, or recovered from COVID-19 were included in the dataset. The prospective study material was composed of cDNA or gDNA derived from T cells, B-cell-depleted T cells, or PBMCs. HLA class I and class II types, where available, came from metadata supplied by the sample provider rather than from assay-based typing. The samples were drawn from two sources: the first 160 participants of the ongoing ImmuneRACE study, and 1,000 to 1,500 subjects contributed by 6 global collaborators. Nearly every sample came with metadata listing a de-identified subject ID, COVID-19 status, age in years and sex. The full study reports these points: How much clinical and demographic metadata was included differed by source and by participant, and the metadata was provided uncurated.

The immunoSEQ Assay, a bias-controlled multiplex PCR, was used to amplify TCRbeta CDR3 regions from genomic DNA. Per the authors' processing: Nucleated cell counts per sample were estimated from amplification of reference gene primers within the assay. Sequence reads were collapsed and filtered to measure the absolute abundance of every unique TCRbeta CDR3 rearrangement. Productive Simpson clonality was computed per sample as the square root of Simpson's diversity index over productive rearrangements. TCRdb limited this immuneACCESS table to in-frame rearrangements with V and J called. A share of clones is missing; checked studies link under half to unresolved V genes, and the rest is unexplained. Clonal size and the V and J genes are those of that table, whereas D and trimming came from the DNA. Present in this sample are 15,000 to 20,000 clones, around 91% of which were seen just once. The ten most abundant clones make up almost 4.5% of the sample.

Collaborating institutions collected whole blood in K2EDTA tubes following their own protocols. For TCRbeta analysis, collaborators shipped samples as frozen whole blood, isolated PBMCs, or DNA extracted from either of those sample types. In the case of this clone: Its antigen has not been determined. No clone much larger than this one lies a single base away; base qualities are absent.

The TCR sequence derives from a man aged 60 to 69 with active COVID-19. The material sequenced was peripheral blood.

The nucleotide sequence is given as TGTGCCAGCAGCTCGCGGGACAGAGGATCGCCCCAGCATTTT. Translated, this gives CASSSRDRGSPQHF. The chain is encoded by TRBV5-5 joined to TRBJ1-5; TRBD1 fits 7 bases in the junction. Counted from cysteine to phenylalanine, this CDR3 has 14 amino acids. The only DNA kept is the CDR3, 42 bases in frame from the first base. The germline V gene (reference sequence) specifies SGHKS as CDR1 and YYEKEE as CDR2. The germline V end is reduced by 3 bases and the J end by 9 bases; junction bases left unmatched: 9.